There are many counts of the clone carrying this T cell receptor beta chain. The germline V gene encodes CDR1 KGHSH and CDR2 LQKENI. The V and J ends lost 0 bases and 1 base respectively, with 5 bases between them. CDR3 length: 14 amino acids. MiXCR, run by TCRdb on the reads, gives a single entry per CDR3 protein. The sample holds around 30,000 distinct CDR3 sequences, 18% seen once. This entry comes from a study of patients with pleural tuberculosis. The V call is TRBV18, the J call TRBJ2-3, with no clear D. This TCR derives from a human donor with pleural tuberculosis. The sequenced sample consisted of peripheral blood. CDR3: CASSPPSGTDTQYF. The CDR3 nucleotides read TGTGCCAGCTCACCACCTTCGGGCACAGATACGCAGTATTTT.